Below, 20 T cell receptor beta chains from the same sample are listed, as sequenced in a study of cytomegalovirus exposure and HLA in healthy donors. The PCR ran on 60 Vbeta and 13 Jbeta primers. This table comes from immunoSEQ multiplex PCR, and its TCRdb copy is limited to in-frame clones, with some not included. The table lists approximately 150,000 clones, approximately 83% of them singletons. The sample comprised PBMCs. The receptor set was obtained from a woman aged 40 to 50 in good health and CMV-seronegative.

In DNA, the CDR3 is TGTGCCAGCAGTTATAGCGGGAGGGCGGATACGCAGTATTTT. It yields the protein CASSYSGRADTQYF. The chain links TRBV6-1 to TRBJ2-3; TRBD2 agrees at 11 bases. V trimming: 5 bases; J trimming: 6 bases; junction bases outside the gene matches: 4. The CDR3 extends over 14 amino acids. The germline V gene has CDR1 MNHNS and CDR2 SASEGT.

This clone came up a few times. At one end, the junction sequence differs from germline, possibly due to a read error. The chain links TRBV7-2 to TRBJ1-1; D possibly corresponds to TRBD1 (5 bases). The CDR3 has 13 amino acids. Germline loops: CDR1 SGHTA, CDR2 FQGNSA. The CDR3 spells CASSLNQAVGGLF. The CDR3 DNA sequence: TGTGCCAGCAGCTTAAACCAGGCGGTTGGGGGGTTGTTT.

The gene calls are TRBV30 and TRBJ2-2, with D maybe TRBD2 (6 bases). With 0 bases removed from V and 6 bases from J, the gap between germline ends came to 8 bases. Germline V CDR1 and CDR2: GTSNPN, SVGIG (reference sequence). This CDR3 has 13 amino acids. The CDR3: CAWSVLASGELFF. In nucleotides, the CDR3 is TGTGCCTGGAGTGTACTAGCTTCCGGGGAGCTGTTTTTT.

This rearrangement joins TRBV6-4 to TRBJ2-2; 14 nucleotides agree with TRBD2. This CDR3 region has 15 residues. CDR1 is MRHNA, CDR2 SNTAGT, per germline. Trimming took 6 bases from V and 5 from J; bases not matched to a gene: 2. The CDR3 sequence: CASRGLAGETGELFF. The CDR3 DNA sequence: TGTGCCAGCAGGGGACTAGCGGGGGAAACCGGGGAGCTGTTTTTT.

This clone was counted between two and nine times. The chain joins TRBV6-1 to TRBJ1-1; a possible D gene is TRBD1 (5 bases). This CDR3 has 15 residues. Trimming pared 7 bases from V and 1 base from J, leaving 16 bases between. Germline CDR1 and CDR2: MNHNS and SASEGT. The CDR3 sequence: CASNPGWGGNTEAFF. The CDR3 coding sequence is TGTGCCAGCAATCCAGGGTGGGGGGGGAACACTGAAGCTTTCTTT.

The chain combines TRBV19 with TRBJ2-5, with TRBD2 matching over 12 bases. The V gene end was trimmed by 7 bases and the J gene end by 5 bases; junction bases not matched to a gene: 11. The CDR3 runs 16 residues. CDR1 is LNHDA and CDR2 is SQIVND in the germline V gene (reference sequence). DNA of the CDR3: TGTGCCAGTACTCCCGCTAGCGGGAGGGCCTGGGAGACCCAGTACTTC. This encodes CASTPASGRAWETQYF.

The chain combines TRBV28 with TRBJ2-5; 7 bases map to TRBD2. Trimming removed 3 bases from V and 3 bases from J; junction bases left unmatched: 4. The CDR3 sequence is 14 residues long. Germline values: CDR1 MDHEN, CDR2 SYDVKM. The CDR3 sequence: CASSLVGGEETQYF. For the CDR3, the DNA is TGTGCCAGCAGTTTGGTGGGGGGGGAAGAGACCCAGTACTTC.

The chain is built from TRBV25-1 and TRBJ2-1; D gene ambiguous. V was clipped by 2 bases and J by 8 bases, with 10 bases between them. The CDR3 runs to 13 residues. Per the germline V gene, CDR1 is MGHDK and CDR2 is SYGVNS. The CDR3, as DNA: TGTGCCAGCAGTGAAGCATCGGTAGATGAGCAGTTCTTC. As protein: CASSEASVDEQFF.

The chain links TRBV5-4 to TRBJ2-4; 11 positions match TRBD2. The V gene end was trimmed by 4 bases and the J gene end by 7 bases; junction bases not matched to a gene: 13. The CDR3 length is 17 residues. Germline V gene lookup returns CDR1 SGHNT and CDR2 YYREEE (reference sequence). CDR3 bases: TGTGCCAGCAGCCTTGGCAGGGGCCTAGCGGGGGGTAACATTCAGTACTTC. It yields the protein CASSLGRGLAGGNIQYF.

CDR3 sequence (DNA): TGTGCCAGCAGCTTAGAGGCGGTCACACCCCTCCACTTT. Encoded protein: CASSLEAVTPLHF. The V gene is TRBV11-2, the J gene TRBJ1-6; unclear D gene. CDR1 and CDR2 from the germline V gene are SGHAT and FQNNGV. V was cut by 0 bases and J by 11 bases, with 8 bases left in between. CDR3 length: 13 amino acids.

V usage is TRBV5-4 and J usage is TRBJ2-5; 8 bases align to TRBD2. The germline V gene has CDR1 SGHNT and CDR2 YYREEE (reference sequence). The CDR3 is 15 residues long. V shed 4 bases and J 2 bases; nucleotides not matched to a gene: 7. In nucleotides, the CDR3 is TGTGCCAGCAGCCCCGGGGGGGGGAATCAAGAGACCCAGTACTTC. Its translation is CASSPGGGNQETQYF.

There are a few counts of this clone. The CDR3 DNA follows: TGCGCCAGCAGCTTCTGGGCTATCGCGGGCGAAGAGGGCACCACCGGCGAGCAGTACTTC. It translates to CASSFWAIAGEEGTTGEQYF. The chain carries TRBV5-1 and TRBJ2-7, with D possibly being TRBD2 (5 bases). CDR3 size: 20 residues. The V end was cut by 2 bases, the J end by 6 bases, with 33 bases between. The germline V gene encodes CDR1 SGHRS and CDR2 YFSETQ.

In this sample, this clone turned up a few times. The CDR3, as DNA: TGTGCCTGGAGTTTAGGACAGGTCAACACTGAAGCTTTCTTT. This sequence encodes CAWSLGQVNTEAFF. The chain is built from TRBV30 and TRBJ1-1; TRBD1 matches 7 bases. Germline V gene sequence: CDR1 GTSNPN, CDR2 SVGIG (reference sequence). The CDR3 contains 14 residues. Unmatched junction bases numbered 5, after V lost 2 bases and J lost 2 bases.

The chain couples TRBV6-5 to TRBJ1-2; 7 positions match TRBD1. CDR3 size: 14 residues. CDR1 and CDR2 (germline): MNHEY, SVGAGI. The ends lost 6 bases at V and 1 base at J; junction bases unmatched: 5. The CDR3 nucleotides are TGTGCCAGCAGAGGGGCAGGGGGTAACTATGGCTACACCTTC. Protein sequence: CASRGAGGNYGYTF.

The chain carries TRBV6-1 and TRBJ1-2, with D perhaps TRBD1 (5 bases). This CDR3 is built from 15 residues. Germline V gives CDR1 MNHNS, CDR2 SASEGT. V was trimmed by 4 bases and J by 3 bases, leaving 15 bases between them. The CDR3 loop reads CASSGDSMFYYGYTF. For the CDR3, the DNA is TGTGCCAGCAGTGGCGACAGCATGTTTTACTATGGCTACACCTTC.

V is TRBV5-1 and J is TRBJ1-2, with D possibly TRBD1 on 6 matching bases. Germline CDR1 is SGHRS and CDR2 is YFSETQ. The CDR3 covers 13 residues. The V end lost 4 bases, the J end lost 5 bases, and 12 bases lay between the germline ends. This CDR3 reads CASSRTEPYGYTF. The CDR3 DNA reads TGCGCCAGCAGCCGGACAGAACCTTATGGCTACACCTTC. Using reference TRBV5-1 and TRBJ1-2 for the parts outside the CDR3, the full variable domain is KAGVTQTPRYLIKTRGQQVTLSCSPISGHRSVSWYQQTPGQGLQFLFEYFSETQRNKGNFPGRFSGRQFSNSRSEMNVSTLELGDSALYLCASSRTEPYGYTFGSGTRLTVV.

The chain uses TRBV15 and TRBJ2-5, with D tentatively TRBD2 (5 bases). The tail of the sequence fits TRBJ2-7 better, so the J call may be wrong. Germline CDR1 reads LNHNV; CDR2 reads YYDKDF (reference sequence). This CDR3 has 12 amino acids. CDR3 DNA: TGTGCCACCCGGGATCTGACCTACGAGCAGTACTTC. Translating it yields CATRDLTYEQYF.

This clone was counted only a few times. The chain joins TRBV11-2 to TRBJ1-3; D is possibly TRBD1 (6 bases). In germline, CDR1 is SGHAT, CDR2 FQNNGV. Trimming pared 5 bases from V and 0 bases from J, leaving 14 bases between. The CDR3 is made up of 16 amino acids. The CDR3 nucleotides read TGTGCCAGCAGCCCACCACAGGGCCCCTCTGGAAACACCATATATTTT. Residues: CASSPPQGPSGNTIYF.

This CDR3 is CAISPGFDEQYF. CDR3 DNA sequence: TGTGCCATCAGCCCAGGGTTCGACGAGCAGTACTTC. V and J are TRBV10-3 and TRBJ2-7; maybe TRBD1 (5 bases). The CDR3 is 12 residues long. V lost 6 bases, J lost 5 bases, and 11 bases lay in between. CDR1 ENHRY and CDR2 SYGVKD come from the germline V gene.

The chain uses TRBV18 and TRBJ1-2; D is unresolved. V lost 0 bases to trimming and J lost 3 bases, with 17 bases between them. Germline V gene lookup returns CDR1 KGHSH and CDR2 LQKENI. The CDR3 contains 17 residues. CDR3 nucleotides: TGTGCCAGCTCACCACCCTCGGCATCGGTTCGGGACTATGGCTACACCTTC. Translated: CASSPPSASVRDYGYTF.